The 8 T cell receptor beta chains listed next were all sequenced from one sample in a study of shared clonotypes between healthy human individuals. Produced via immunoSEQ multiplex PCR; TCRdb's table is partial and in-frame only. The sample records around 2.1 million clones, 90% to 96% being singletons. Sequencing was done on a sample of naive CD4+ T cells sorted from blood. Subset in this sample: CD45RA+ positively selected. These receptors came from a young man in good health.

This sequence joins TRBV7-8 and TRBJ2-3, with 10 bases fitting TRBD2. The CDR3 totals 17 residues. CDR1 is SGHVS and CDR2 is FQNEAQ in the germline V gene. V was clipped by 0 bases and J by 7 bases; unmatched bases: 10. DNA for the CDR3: TGTGCCAGCAGCTTAGCGCGGGCTAGCGGGAGACTAAATACGCAGTATTTT. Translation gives CASSLARASGRLNTQYF.

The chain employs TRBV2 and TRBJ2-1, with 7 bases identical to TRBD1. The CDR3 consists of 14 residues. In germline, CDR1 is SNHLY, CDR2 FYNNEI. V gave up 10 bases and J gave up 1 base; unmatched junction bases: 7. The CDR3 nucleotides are TGTGCCAACCAAGACAGGGTATCCTACAATGAGCAGTTCTTC. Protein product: CANQDRVSYNEQFF.

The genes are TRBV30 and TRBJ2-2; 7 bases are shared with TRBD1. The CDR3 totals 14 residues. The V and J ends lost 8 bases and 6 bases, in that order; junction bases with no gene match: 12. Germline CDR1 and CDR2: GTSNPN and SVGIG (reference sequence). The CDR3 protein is CARAGTAGSGELFF. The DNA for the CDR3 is TGTGCCAGAGCCGGGACAGCTGGGTCCGGGGAGCTGTTTTTT.

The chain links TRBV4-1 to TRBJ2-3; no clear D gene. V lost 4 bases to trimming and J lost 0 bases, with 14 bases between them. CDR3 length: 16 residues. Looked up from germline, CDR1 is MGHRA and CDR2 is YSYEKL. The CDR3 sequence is CASSRSGSLSTDTQYF. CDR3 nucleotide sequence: TGCGCCAGCAGCCGGAGTGGGTCCTTAAGCACAGATACGCAGTATTTT.

The CDR3 loop is CASSSGWQSATNEKLFF. For the CDR3, the DNA is TGTGCCAGCAGCTCAGGATGGCAGAGTGCAACTAATGAAAAACTGTTTTTT. The chain uses TRBV7-2 and TRBJ1-4; no reliable D call. V gave up 4 bases and J gave up 0 bases, with 15 bases separating them. The CDR3 contains 17 residues. Germline values: CDR1 SGHTA, CDR2 FQGNSA.

CDR3 protein: CASSWGQGLYGYTF. The CDR3 coding sequence is TGTGCCAGCAGTTGGGGACAGGGGCTTTATGGCTACACCTTC. The rearrangement uses TRBV6-5 and TRBJ1-2, with 10 nucleotides matching TRBD1. Germline V gene lookup returns CDR1 MNHEY and CDR2 SVGAGI. This CDR3 has 14 residues. The V gene end was trimmed by 4 bases and the J gene end by 5 bases; junction bases not matched to a gene: 4.

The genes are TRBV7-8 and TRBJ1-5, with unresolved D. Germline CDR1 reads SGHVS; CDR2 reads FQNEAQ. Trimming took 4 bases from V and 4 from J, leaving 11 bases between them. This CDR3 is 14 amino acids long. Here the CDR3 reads CASSSGGHNQPQHF. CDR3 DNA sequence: TGTGCCAGCAGCTCTGGAGGGCATAATCAGCCCCAGCATTTT. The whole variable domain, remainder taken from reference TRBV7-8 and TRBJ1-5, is GAGVSQSPRYKVAKRGQDVALRCDPISGHVSLFWYQQALGQGPEFLTYFQNEAQLDKSGLPSDRFFAERPEGSVSTLKIQRTQQEDSAVYLCASSSGGHNQPQHFGDGTRLSIL.

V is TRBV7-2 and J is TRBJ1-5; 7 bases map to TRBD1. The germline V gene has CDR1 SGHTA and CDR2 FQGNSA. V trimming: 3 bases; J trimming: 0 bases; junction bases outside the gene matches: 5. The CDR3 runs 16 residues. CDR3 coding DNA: TGTGCCAGCAGCTTGGCCGGGACAGTTAGCAATCAGCCCCAGCATTTT. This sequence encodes CASSLAGTVSNQPQHF.